This record looks at one T cell receptor beta chain sequence and its context. These data belong to a study of blood T cell repertoires in COVID-19. As for the study in general: Samples representing acute and convalescent COVID-19 were sourced from the United States, Italy and Spain. T cells, B-cell-depleted T cells, or PBMCs provided the cDNA or gDNA that served as material.

CDR3 size: 14 residues. CDR1 LGHDT and CDR2 YNNKEL come from the germline V gene (reference sequence). V was pared by 2 bases and J by 4 bases, with 11 bases between. Source study methods: Nucleated cell counts were estimated from reference gene primer amplification. Libraries were prepared by immunoSEQ multiplex PCR; TCRdb keeps only in-frame clonotypes and omits some of them. Clone size and V and J calls were adopted from that table, with D and trimming inferred from the DNA. The table includes around 43,000 clones, 88% detected once. Source material: peripheral blood. The origin of this receptor is a woman in her sixties or seventies with acute or convalescent COVID-19. The chain employs TRBV3-1 (or the pseudogene TRBV3-2) and TRBJ1-1, with D possibly matching TRBD1 (6 bases). In nucleotides, the CDR3 is TGTGCCAGCAGCCAATCGACAGGCGGCACTGAAGCTTTCTTT. It translates to CASSQSTGGTEAFF.